These 16 T cell receptor beta chains share one sample of origin, sequenced in a study of low-dose radiotherapy and immunotherapy resistance in tumors. Primers targeting TRAV and TRBV primed first-strand cDNA, covering alpha and beta chains. With a V-primer adapter and a constant-region primer, TCRs were amplified for 20 to 25 PCR cycles. TCRdb itself ran the reads through MiXCR, one entry per CDR3 protein. The sample holds around 80,000 distinct CDR3 sequences, 15% to 20% seen once. Indicated time point: after trial treatment. The treatment here: LDRT plus nivolumab, ipilimumab, low-dose cyclophosphamide and aspirin (RACIN trial). The sequencing here drew on PBMCs, taken after low-dose radiotherapy plus immunotherapy. These TCRs come from a male donor with prostate cancer.

This clonotype has at least ten counts. This rearrangement joins TRBV10-3 to TRBJ2-1; 8 bases fit TRBD2. V lost 2 bases to trimming and J lost 6 bases; unmatched junction nucleotides: 0. Germline V CDR1 and CDR2: ENHRY, SYGVKD. The CDR3 covers 13 residues. The CDR3 bases are TGTGCCATCAGTGAGCGGGAGGGCAATGAGCAGTTCTTC. As protein: CAISEREGNEQFF.

This clonotype was seen only a few times. This likely comes from a read error, as the CDR3 has no conserved phenylalanine or tryptophan at its end. Because the CDR3's place on the DNA is in doubt, the DNA is left out and the CDR3 is given as listed by TCRdb. The J gene is TRBJ2-7, the V gene TRBV28; the tabulated D call, TRBD2, remains unverified against the DNA. Germline assignment: CDR1 MDHEN and CDR2 SYDVKM. The CDR3 adds up to 10 amino acids, both ends counted. This CDR3 reads CASSLWDLAG.

This clonotype has ten or more counts. CDR3 protein: CASKSGAGANVLTF. CDR3 sequence (DNA): TGTGCCAGTAAATCGGGAGCCGGGGCCAACGTCCTGACTTTC. The chain is built from TRBV7-3 and TRBJ2-6; TRBD2 is a possible D gene (6 bases). The CDR3 sequence is 14 residues long. V lost 9 bases and J lost 4, with 13 bases in between. Per the germline V gene, CDR1 is SGHTA and CDR2 is FQGTGA.

At least ten counts were recorded for this clonotype. V is TRBV24-1 and J is TRBJ2-7, with TRBD1 matching over 9 bases. The J segment lost 12 bases and the V segment lost 4 bases, leaving 12 bases of the junction unmatched. Germline V lookup: CDR1 KGHDR, CDR2 SFDVKD. This CDR3 is 14 amino acids long. Here the CDR3 reads CATSDDRTGDRTYF. As DNA, the CDR3 is TGTGCCACCAGTGACGATAGGACAGGGGATCGGACGTACTTC.

In its sample, this clonotype was seen many times. This rearrangement joins TRBV5-1 to TRBJ1-1, with a weak D call TRBD1 (5 bases). The CDR3 length is 12 residues. Trimming left V 5 bases short and J 1 base short, with 6 bases between. Germline-derived CDR1 and CDR2 are SGHRS and YFSETQ. The CDR3 region has the DNA TGCGCCAGCAGGGGGACGAACACTGAAGCTTTCTTT. It is translated as CASRGTNTEAFF.

The sample holds many counts of this clonotype. The chain links TRBV6-2 or TRBV6-3 to TRBJ2-4; D call uncertain. Germline CDR1 and CDR2: MNHEY and SVGEGT. The CDR3 loop spans 13 amino acids. Trimming left V 6 bases short and J 5 bases short, with 11 bases between. CDR3: CASRSGQENIQYF. The CDR3 region has the DNA TGTGCCAGCAGGTCCGGGCAGGAAAACATTCAGTACTTC.

This clonotype was counted at least ten times. The chain is built from TRBV7-3 and TRBJ2-1; 13 nucleotides line up with TRBD2. The CDR3 is made up of 16 amino acids. The germline gives CDR1 SGHTA, CDR2 FQGTGA. The trim removed 5 bases at V and 7 bases at J, leaving 8 bases unmatched. This chain's CDR3 is CASSAAGTSGTNEQFF. In DNA form, the CDR3 reads TGTGCCAGCAGCGCCGCCGGGACTAGCGGGACGAATGAGCAGTTCTTC.

This clonotype was detected many times. The chain employs TRBV19 and TRBJ1-6; 7 bases fit TRBD1. The CDR3 runs to 14 residues. CDR1 LNHDA and CDR2 SQIVND come from the germline V gene (reference sequence). V trimming: 9 bases; J trimming: 5 bases; junction bases outside the gene matches: 7. This CDR3 is CASHPGTDNSPLHF. As DNA, the CDR3 is TGTGCCAGCCACCCCGGGACAGATAATTCACCCCTCCACTTT.

This clonotype was picked up many times. The rearrangement uses TRBV12-3 or TRBV12-4 and TRBJ1-2; 9 bases are shared with TRBD1. V shed 7 bases and J 8 bases; nucleotides not matched to a gene: 5. The length of the CDR3 is 12 residues. CDR3 sequence (DNA): TGTGCCAGCACCGGACAGGGGAGCGGCTACACCTTC. Its translation is CASTGQGSGYTF.

This clonotype was counted a single time. With only one base between it and a far larger clone, this is likely a read error. The chain has TRBV6-5 and TRBJ2-6, with a possible D match to TRBD1 (6 bases). Germline values: CDR1 MNHEY, CDR2 SVGAGI. CDR3 length equals 15 residues. As DNA, the CDR3 is TGTGCCAGCAGTGCGACAGGCCCTGGGGCCAACGTCATGACTTTC. Encoded protein: CASSATGPGANVMTF.

This chain connects TRBV7-9 to TRBJ1-1; D gene ambiguous. This CDR3 is 12 amino acids long. Germline V lookup: CDR1 SEHNR, CDR2 FQNEAQ (reference sequence). Trimming stripped 3 bases from V and 8 bases from J, with 10 bases between. The CDR3 loop is CASSFGRPEAFF. As DNA, the CDR3 is TGTGCCAGCAGCTTCGGCCGACCCGAAGCTTTCTTT.

The J gene is TRBJ2-7, the V gene TRBV28; D tentatively reads TRBD1 or TRBD2 (5 bases each). Trimming removed 8 bases from V and 3 bases from J, with 14 bases in between. The CDR3 spans 13 residues. Germline-derived CDR1 and CDR2 are MDHEN and SYDVKM. The CDR3 region is CASLGTLGYEQYF. DNA for the CDR3: TGTGCCAGCCTAGGGACCCTAGGCTACGAGCAGTACTTC. Full variable domain (missing parts from reference TRBV28 and TRBJ2-7): DVKVTQSSRYLVKRTGEKVFLECVQDMDHENMFWYRQDPGLGLRLIYFSYDVKMKEKGDIPEGYSVSREKKERFSLILESASTNQTSMYLCASLGTLGYEQYFGPGTRLTVT.

Many counts were recorded for this clonotype. The V call is TRBV6-2 or TRBV6-3, the J call TRBJ2-7, with 7 bases that match TRBD2. Germline CDR1 is MNHEY and CDR2 is SVGEGT. This CDR3 is built from 14 residues. The V gene end was trimmed by 5 bases and the J gene end by 5 bases; junction bases not matched to a gene: 9. Here the CDR3 DNA reads TGTGCCAGCAGTGTTCGCGGGAGTCTCGACGAGCAGTACTTC. This sequence encodes CASSVRGSLDEQYF.

This clonotype was recorded many times. The chain recombines TRBV27 with TRBJ2-1; no reliable D call. Trimming removed 5 bases from V and 4 bases from J, with 18 bases in between. The CDR3 totals 16 residues. CDR1 is MNHEY, CDR2 SMNVEV, per germline (reference sequence). CDR3 protein: CASSPQGWSPYNEQFF. The DNA of the CDR3 is TGTGCCAGCAGTCCCCAAGGCTGGTCCCCATACAATGAGCAGTTCTTC.

The genes are TRBV6-1 and TRBJ2-1; D is possibly TRBD1 (6 bases). This CDR3 spans 15 amino acids. Per germline, CDR1 MNHNS and CDR2 SASEGT. Between the trimmed V and J ends, which lost 6 bases and 3 bases, there was a span of 15 bases. The CDR3 DNA is TGTGCCAGCAGGCAGGGGCGAGCATACTACAATGAGCAGTTCTTC. Protein product: CASRQGRAYYNEQFF.

This clonotype was seen ten or more times. The rearrangement joins TRBV5-6 to TRBJ2-5; D call uncertain. Germline V gene data show CDR1 as SGHDT and CDR2 as YYEEEE. There are 13 residues in the CDR3. Trimming removed 4 bases at V and 5 bases at J, with 12 bases between. The CDR3 here is CASSALIEETQYF. The CDR3 region has the DNA TGTGCCAGCAGCGCTCTCATTGAGGAGACCCAGTACTTC.